These 26 T cell receptor delta chains share one sample of origin, sequenced in a study of gamma-delta chains in newborns, infants, children. TCRdb re-analyzed the reads via CATT. The table shows roughly 3,900 delta-chain clones, with over 1.5% occurring only once. Sequences were obtained from blood. Receptor source: a child who was a newborn, infant or young child, either healthy, febrile or measles-vaccinated (not recorded which).

This clone was detected only a few times. V usage is TRDV1 and J usage is TRDJ1; 7 nucleotides line up with TRDD3. J gave up 1 base and V 1 base, and 30 bases lay outside the gene matches. Germline V gives CDR1 TSWWSYY, CDR2 QGS. The CDR3 runs to 24 residues. CDR3 loop: CALGERVEATQLYWGSSPTDKLIF. DNA for the CDR3: TGTGCTCTTGGGGAACGGGTTGAGGCCACTCAACTTTACTGGGGATCTTCTCCCACCGATAAACTCATCTTT.

This clone was found a few times. The gene calls are TRDV2 and TRDJ3; 9 positions match TRDD3. Germline V gives CDR1 GEAIGNYY, CDR2 EKD. The CDR3 loop spans 18 amino acids. J was trimmed by 2 bases and V by 0 bases; bases with no gene match: 4. The CDR3 DNA is TGTGCCTGTGACACCGTACTGGGGGACCCCTGGGACACCCGACAGATGTTTTTC. This translates into CACDTVLGDPWDTRQMFF.

In regard to this clone: A far bigger clonotype differs at one base, so this is likely a read error. The chain combines TRDV2 with TRDJ2, with TRDD3 matching over 10 bases. Germline V lookup: CDR1 GEAIGNYY, CDR2 EKD. Trimming removed 3 bases from V and 5 bases from J; junction bases left unmatched: 5. The CDR3 runs 15 residues. The CDR3 DNA reads as TGTGCCTGTGACGCTCTACTGGGGGATACAGCACAACTCTTCTTT. This sequence encodes CACDALLGDTAQLFF.

This clone has only a few counts. The chain carries TRDV1 and TRDJ1, with D perhaps TRDD3 (6 bases). The CDR3 contains 16 residues. Germline CDR1 is TSWWSYY and CDR2 is QGS. V lost 8 bases, J lost 0 bases, and 19 bases lay in between. CDR3 loop: CALRPTADWDTDKLIF. The DNA of the CDR3 is TGTGCTCTTAGACCTACAGCCGACTGGGACACCGATAAACTCATCTTT.

This clone was counted between two and nine times. A much bigger clone sits one base away, suggesting this may be a read error. The CDR3 nucleotides are TGTGCCTGTGACGCTGGGGGATTGACAGCACAACTCTTCTTT. Amino acid sequence: CACDAGGLTAQLFF. This sequence joins TRDV2 and TRDJ2; TRDD3 matches at 8 bases. V was pared by 3 bases and J by 2 bases, with 1 base of the junction left unmatched. The CDR3 runs 14 residues. CDR1 and CDR2 (germline): GEAIGNYY, EKD.

The chain links TRDV2 to TRDJ2; D is ambiguous. Trimming stripped 2 bases from V and 2 bases from J, with 8 bases between. Germline CDR1 and CDR2: GEAIGNYY and EKD. The CDR3 sequence is 14 residues long. The CDR3 sequence is CACDMIGLTAQLFF. The CDR3 region has the DNA TGTGCCTGTGACATGATAGGGTTGACAGCACAACTCTTCTTT.

The chain is built from TRDV3 and TRDJ1, with TRDD3 matching 10 bases. CDR1 and CDR2 from the germline V gene are TVYSNPD and GDNSRS (reference sequence). The length of the CDR3 is 15 residues. The V gene end was trimmed by 4 bases and the J gene end by 2 bases; junction bases not matched to a gene: 10. CDR3 coding DNA: TGTGCCTGTGACACCGTGGGGGATACAACCGATAAACTCATCTTT. The encoded protein is CACDTVGDTTDKLIF.

The rearrangement joins TRDV2 to TRDJ3; TRDD3 matches 10 bases. The CDR3 extends over 19 amino acids. The trim removed 2 bases at V and 0 bases at J, leaving 6 bases unmatched. The V gene's germline CDR1 is GEAIGNYY and CDR2 EKD. DNA for the CDR3: TGTGCCTGTGACAGTCTGGGGGATAAGAGCTCCTGGGACACCCGACAGATGTTTTTC. Translated, it gives CACDSLGDKSSWDTRQMFF.

This clone was seen a handful of times. CDR3 region: CACDSLLGDTDKLIF. The CDR3 DNA sequence: TGTGCCTGTGACTCTTTACTGGGGGACACCGATAAACTCATCTTT. V is TRDV2 and J is TRDJ1; 8 positions match TRDD3. Germline CDR1 GEAIGNYY, CDR2 EKD. V shed 3 bases, J shed 0 bases, and the junction held 5 bases outside the gene matches. The CDR3 extends over 15 amino acids.

The chain couples TRDV1 to TRDJ2, with 13 bases matching TRDD3. Germline-derived CDR1 and CDR2 are TSWWSYY and QGS. This CDR3 is 23 amino acids long. Trimming took 8 bases from V and 4 from J; bases not matched to a gene: 28. The CDR3 sequence: CALWGQTPPTFTGGYVWTAQLFF. DNA of the CDR3: TGTGCTCTTTGGGGGCAAACTCCTCCCACATTTACTGGGGGATACGTCTGGACAGCACAACTCTTCTTT.

By share, this clone ranks as medium-sized (0.01 to 0.1%). This chain uses TRDV2 with TRDJ1; 8 positions agree with TRDD3. Germline lookup yields CDR1 GEAIGNYY and CDR2 EKD. J was trimmed by 2 bases and V by 0 bases; bases with no gene match: 4. CDR3 length: 15 residues. CDR3 bases: TGTGCCTGTGACACCGTACTGGGGGGAACCGATAAACTCATCTTT. This sequence encodes CACDTVLGGTDKLIF.

This clone is labeled as medium-sized. The chain combines TRDV1 with TRDJ2, with a tentative D call TRDD3 (5 bases). The CDR3 extends over 20 amino acids. V was shortened by 2 bases and J by 0 bases, with 22 bases between the two germline ends. From germline, CDR1 is TSWWSYY and CDR2 QGS. The CDR3: CALGENHYYWPNSLTAQLFF. The CDR3 bases are TGTGCTCTTGGGGAAAATCATTACTACTGGCCGAACTCTTTGACAGCACAACTCTTCTTT.

As regards this clone: This sequence is one base from a far larger clone and is likely a read error. The V gene is TRAV29/DV5, the J gene TRDJ1, with 7 positions matching TRDD3. Unmatched junction bases numbered 9, after V lost 1 base and J lost 0 bases. Germline CDR1 reads NSMFDY; CDR2 reads ISSIKDK. CDR3 length: 16 residues. CDR3 sequence (DNA): TGTGCAGCAAGCCTCGGGGGGATGGGGGACACCGATAAACTCATCTTT. Translation gives CAASLGGMGDTDKLIF.

The chain uses TRDV2 and TRDJ3; perhaps TRDD3 as D (6 bases). Per germline, CDR1 GEAIGNYY and CDR2 EKD. The V gene lost 3 bases and the J gene lost 0 bases, with 14 bases spanning the gap. CDR3 size: 18 residues. The CDR3 DNA is TGTGCCTGTGACGTAGTACTGGGAAGCTCCTGGGACACCCGACAGATGTTTTTC. Protein product: CACDVVLGSSWDTRQMFF.

There are a few counts of this clone. The chain uses TRDV2 and TRDJ3, with TRDD3 matching over 10 bases. After removal of 0 bases from V and 0 bases from J, the junction contained 4 bases not matched to a gene. CDR1 and CDR2 (germline): GEAIGNYY, EKD. The CDR3 sequence is 19 residues long. The CDR3 sequence is CACDTVLGDASWDTRQMFF. The CDR3 DNA reads TGTGCCTGTGACACCGTACTGGGGGATGCCTCCTGGGACACCCGACAGATGTTTTTC.

This clone appeared a few times. One junction end does not reproduce the germline sequence, and a read error may be involved. The genes are TRDV2 and TRDJ3, with 7 bases that match TRDD3. The CDR3 has 18 residues. CDR1 and CDR2 (germline): GEAIGNYY, EKD. The CDR3, as DNA: TGTGCCTGTGACACGGGGGATCCGAGCTCCTGGAACACCCGACAGATGTTTTTC. This sequence encodes CACDTGDPSSWNTRQMFF.

A word on this clone: This sequence is one base from a far larger clone and is likely a read error. V and J are TRDV2 and TRDJ3; 11 bases are shared with TRDD3. The CDR3 length is 17 residues. The germline V gene encodes CDR1 GEAIGNYY and CDR2 EKD. CDR3 in amino acids: CARDILGDTWDTRQMFF. CDR3 nucleotides: TGTGCCCGTGACATACTGGGGGATACCTGGGACACCCGACAGATGTTTTTC.

This clone showed up just a few times. The chain is built from TRDV2 and TRDJ2; 12 bases agree with TRDD3. Germline V gene lookup returns CDR1 GEAIGNYY and CDR2 EKD. CDR3 length equals 20 residues. J was trimmed by 0 bases and V by 0 bases; bases with no gene match: 10. In DNA, the CDR3 is TGTGCCTGTGACACCGTAGCTGGGGGATACGCGTCCACTTTGACAGCACAACTCTTCTTT. Protein product: CACDTVAGGYASTLTAQLFF.

This clone has a handful of counts. V usage is TRDV1 and J usage is TRDJ2; 10 positions match TRDD3. Germline trimming cut 3 bases from V and 7 bases from J; bases unmatched to any gene: 14. Per the germline V gene, CDR1 is TSWWSYY and CDR2 is QGS. This CDR3 comprises 18 residues. CDR3 protein: CALGETSYLYWGIAQLFF. Written as DNA, the CDR3 is TGTGCTCTTGGGGAGACGTCCTACCTGTACTGGGGGATAGCACAACTCTTCTTT.

The table lists this clone with a few counts. This rearrangement joins TRDV2 to TRDJ3, with 8 bases matching TRDD3. The ends lost 0 bases at V and 1 base at J; junction bases unmatched: 7. Germline V CDR1 and CDR2: GEAIGNYY, EKD. This CDR3 region has 19 residues. The CDR3 sequence: CACDTGGITPSWDTRQMFF. The CDR3 nucleotides read TGTGCCTGTGACACCGGGGGGATAACTCCATCCTGGGACACCCGACAGATGTTTTTC.

This clone was counted only a few times. The V call is TRDV2, the J call TRDJ3; 10 bases map to TRDD3. The CDR3 sequence is 19 residues long. V trimming: 3 bases; J trimming: 0 bases; junction bases outside the gene matches: 7. Germline V gene data show CDR1 as GEAIGNYY and CDR2 as EKD. CDR3 in amino acids: CACDEYWGMSSWDTRQMFF. The DNA of the CDR3 is TGTGCCTGTGACGAATACTGGGGGATGAGCTCCTGGGACACCCGACAGATGTTTTTC.

The chain combines TRDV2 with TRDJ3; 11 bases are a match to TRDD3. CDR3 length: 20 residues. From germline, CDR1 is GEAIGNYY and CDR2 EKD. The V segment lost 1 base and the J segment 1 base; nucleotides outside the gene matches: 8. This CDR3 reads CACDTGGYAIGSWDTRQMFF. The CDR3 DNA follows: TGTGCCTGTGACACTGGGGGATACGCGATAGGTTCCTGGGACACCCGACAGATGTTTTTC.

About this clone itself: This CDR3 is also generated by other DNA sequences in the sample. This chain connects TRDV2 to TRDJ3, with 11 bases identical to TRDD3. CDR1 GEAIGNYY and CDR2 EKD come from the germline V gene. The J segment lost 0 bases and the V segment lost 1 base, leaving 4 bases of the junction unmatched. The CDR3 has 19 residues. The CDR3 DNA follows: TGTGCCTGTGACACTCTGGGGGATACTAGCTCCTGGGACACCCGACAGATGTTTTTC. Amino acid sequence: CACDTLGDTSSWDTRQMFF.

Comment on this clone: The same CDR3 arises from other DNA sequences in this sample as well. The chain couples TRDV2 to TRDJ2; 7 bases are shared with TRDD3. The V segment lost 1 base and the J segment 1 base; nucleotides outside the gene matches: 2. The CDR3 has 15 residues. CDR1 GEAIGNYY and CDR2 EKD come from the germline V gene. CDR3 coding DNA: TGTGCCTGTGACACGTTGGGGGATTTGACAGCACAACTCTTCTTT. It encodes CACDTLGDLTAQLFF.

This clone was seen a few times. Other nucleotide sequences in the sample specify the same CDR3. V is TRDV2 and J is TRDJ2, with 12 positions matching TRDD3. This CDR3 has 15 amino acids. From germline, CDR1 is GEAIGNYY and CDR2 EKD. Trimming at V came to 3 bases and at J to 4 bases, leaving 2 bases not matched to a gene. CDR3 DNA sequence: TGTGCCTGTGACGTACTGGGGGATACGACAGCACAACTCTTCTTT. This gives the protein CACDVLGDTTAQLFF.

This clone occurred a few times. Other nucleotide sequences from this sample produce the same CDR3. This CDR3 is CACDTLGDTTAQLFF. In DNA form, the CDR3 reads TGTGCCTGTGACACCTTGGGGGATACTACAGCACAACTCTTCTTT. The genes are TRDV2 and TRDJ2; 10 bases map to TRDD3. Germline values: CDR1 GEAIGNYY, CDR2 EKD. The V segment lost 0 bases and the J segment 5 bases; nucleotides outside the gene matches: 2. The CDR3 loop spans 15 amino acids.